The source of this T cell receptor (beta chain) is a study of yellow fever vaccine responses in identical twins. Study-wide results and caveats: Twins' T cell vaccine responses reportedly looked partly convergent, partly personalized.

Looked up from germline, CDR1 is SNHLY and CDR2 is FYNNEI. Trimming left V 9 bases short and J 4 bases short, with 15 bases between. The CDR3 totals 14 residues. TCRdb reprocessed the RT-PCR reads with MiXCR, giving one entry per CDR3 protein. The sample consists of a few thousand distinct CDR3 sequences, around 80% of them appearing once. As regards this clonotype: Its cognate antigen is unknown.

The starting material was T cells from blood (PBMCs), unsorted or a sorted subset (not recorded which), obtained before or after yellow fever vaccination (not recorded which). The sequence derives from a woman in her late teens or twenties who received the yellow fever vaccine. The chain uses TRBV2 and TRBJ2-2; D could derive from TRBD1 or TRBD2 (6 bases each). The DNA for the CDR3 is TGTGCCAGTGGGGAACAGGGAGGCACCGGGGAGCTGTTTTTT. This sequence encodes CASGEQGGTGELFF.